The 17 T cell receptor beta chains listed next were all sequenced from one sample in a study of cytomegalovirus exposure and HLA in healthy donors. Researchers ran the PCR with 60 Vbeta and 13 Jbeta primers. The protocol was immunoSEQ multiplex PCR, while the TCRdb copy is restricted to in-frame clones and leaves out a portion. The table includes some 150,000 clones, about 83% detected once. Sequencing was done on a sample of PBMCs. These TCRs come from a woman aged 25 to 39 in good health and CMV-seronegative.

The CDR3 sequence: CASSFRDHYEQYF. The DNA for the CDR3 is TGTGCCAGCAGTTTCAGGGATCACTACGAGCAGTACTTC. The chain employs TRBV27 and TRBJ2-7, with D perhaps matching TRBD1 (5 bases). Trimming left V 3 bases short and J 3 bases short, with 9 bases between. This CDR3 has 13 amino acids. Germline CDR1 and CDR2: MNHEY and SMNVEV (reference sequence).

CDR3 protein: CASSLGTGGSYEQYF. The DNA of the CDR3 is TGTGCCAGCAGCTTGGGGACAGGGGGTTCCTACGAGCAGTACTTC. The chain combines TRBV7-9 with TRBJ2-7; 11 bases match TRBD1. Germline CDR1 and CDR2: SEHNR and FQNEAQ (reference sequence). There are 15 residues in the CDR3. With V trimmed by 3 bases and J by 1 base, 2 bases remained unmatched.

This sequence joins TRBV2 and TRBJ1-2; TRBD1 matches at 7 bases. After removal of 6 bases from V and 8 bases from J, the junction contained 9 bases not matched to a gene. From germline, CDR1 is SNHLY and CDR2 FYNNEI. This CDR3 contains 13 residues. CDR3 DNA: TGTGCCAGCAGCGACGACAGGGTGTGGGGCTACACCTTC. Translation gives CASSDDRVWGYTF.

The chain recombines TRBV5-1 with TRBJ1-2; TRBD1 agrees at 7 bases. Germline CDR1 reads SGHRS; CDR2 reads YFSETQ. The CDR3 loop spans 15 amino acids. Losses at the gene ends were 0 bases for V and 2 bases for J; bases not matched to a gene: 4. CDR3 nucleotide sequence: TGCGCCAGCAGCTTGGGGGGGACAGAAAACTATGGCTACACCTTC. This translates into CASSLGGTENYGYTF.

This clone was detected once. In DNA, the CDR3 is TGTGCCAGCAGCCGGATTCAGGCCCAGCCCCAGCATTTT. Residues: CASSRIQAQPQHF. J is TRBJ1-5 and V is TRBV6-5; D is uncertain. Germline CDR1 and CDR2: MNHEY and SVGAGI. The V and J ends lost 6 bases and 7 bases respectively, with 13 bases between them. There are 13 residues in the CDR3.

This clone has only a few counts. This chain links TRBV2 with TRBJ2-7, with 7 bases matching TRBD1. V shed 6 bases and J 3 bases; nucleotides not matched to a gene: 8. The germline CDR1 and CDR2 sequences are SNHLY and FYNNEI. The CDR3 is made up of 14 amino acids. The CDR3 DNA sequence: TGTGCCAGCAGGAGGACAGGAATCCTCTACGAGCAGTACTTC. Encoded protein: CASRRTGILYEQYF.

J is TRBJ1-1 and V is TRBV19; D is possibly TRBD1 (5 bases). CDR1 and CDR2 from the germline V gene are LNHDA and SQIVND (reference sequence). The CDR3 runs 11 residues. Trimming left V 5 bases short and J 7 bases short, with 8 bases between. The CDR3 DNA is TGTGCCAGTAGTGGGACTGGTGAAGCTTTCTTT. This codes for CASSGTGEAFF.

The rearrangement links TRBV19 to TRBJ2-1; 7 bases align to TRBD2. Looked up from germline, CDR1 is LNHDA and CDR2 is SQIVND (reference sequence). V shed 7 bases and J 1 base; nucleotides not matched to a gene: 4. This CDR3 contains 14 residues. The CDR3 sequence: CASTGGGSYNEQFF. CDR3 nucleotide sequence: TGTGCCAGTACGGGGGGTGGGTCCTACAATGAGCAGTTCTTC.

This clone came up once. The chain recombines TRBV14 with TRBJ1-2, with D possibly matching TRBD1 (6 bases). The CDR3 length is 13 residues. Trimming cost V 4 bases and J 7 bases, with 13 bases left between them. Germline V gene data show CDR1 as SGHDN and CDR2 as FVKESK. The CDR3 spells CASSPNGGLGYTF. CDR3 sequence (DNA): TGTGCCAGCAGCCCGAACGGGGGGCTTGGCTACACCTTC.

This chain links TRBV25-1 with TRBJ2-3, with 11 bases that match TRBD2. The junction had 9 bases not matched to a gene; V was cut back by 6 bases and J by 1 base. There are 17 residues in the CDR3. Germline V gives CDR1 MGHDK, CDR2 SYGVNS. The CDR3 here is CASSSFSGRAGTDTQYF. As DNA, the CDR3 is TGTGCCAGCAGCTCATTTAGCGGGAGGGCCGGCACAGATACGCAGTATTTT.

The V gene is TRBV7-2, the J gene TRBJ2-7; 10 bases fit TRBD1. CDR3 length: 14 residues. The germline gives CDR1 SGHTA, CDR2 FQGNSA. With V trimmed by 3 bases and J by 2 bases, 1 base remained unmatched. In DNA, the CDR3 is TGTGCCAGCAGCTTCGACAGGGGGCCCTACGAGCAGTACTTC. Translating gives CASSFDRGPYEQYF.

V usage is TRBV7-2 and J usage is TRBJ2-3; the match to TRBD2 covers 7 bases. The trim removed 5 bases at V and 9 bases at J, leaving 8 bases unmatched. From germline, CDR1 is SGHTA and CDR2 FQGNSA. This CDR3 spans 13 amino acids. The CDR3 coding sequence is TGTGCCAGCAGCCGCTGGGGGGGAGTCACGCAGTATTTT. The encoded protein is CASSRWGGVTQYF.

V gene TRBV5-6 combines with J gene TRBJ2-7, with 11 bases lining up with TRBD1. V gave up 3 bases and J gave up 3 bases; unmatched junction bases: 5. The CDR3 contains 15 residues. In germline, CDR1 is SGHDT, CDR2 YYEEEE. The CDR3 region is CASSSRDRGIYEQYF. The CDR3 nucleotides are TGTGCCAGCAGCTCCCGGGACAGGGGGATCTACGAGCAGTACTTC.

This clone was observed a single time. The genes are TRBV14 and TRBJ2-7; tentatively, D is TRBD2 (7 bases). V dropped 0 bases and J dropped 3 bases, with 15 bases sitting between them. Germline values: CDR1 SGHDN, CDR2 FVKESK. This CDR3 region has 16 residues. CDR3 nucleotide sequence: TGTGCCAGCAGCCAAGATGGGGGGGGCACTTTCTACGAGCAGTACTTC. Protein product: CASSQDGGGTFYEQYF. The variable domain in full, with the rest retrieved from reference TRBV14 and TRBJ2-7, is EAGVTQFPSHSVIEKGQTVTLRCDPISGHDNLYWYRRVMGKEIKFLLHFVKESKQDESGMPNNRFLAERTGGTYSTLKVQPAELEDSGVYFCASSQDGGGTFYEQYFGPGTRLTVT.

The chain has TRBV11-2 and TRBJ2-7; D is perhaps TRBD2 (6 bases). Per germline, CDR1 SGHAT and CDR2 FQNNGV. The V end lost 5 bases, the J end lost 2 bases, and 16 bases lay between the germline ends. The CDR3 covers 15 residues. The CDR3 is CASSPAGQFPYEQYF. In nucleotides, the CDR3 is TGTGCCAGCAGCCCGGCGGGGCAGTTTCCCTACGAGCAGTACTTC.

V usage is TRBV19 and J usage is TRBJ2-7; 8 nucleotides line up with TRBD1. Germline assignment: CDR1 LNHDA and CDR2 SQIVND (reference sequence). This CDR3 spans 13 amino acids. V gave up 4 bases and J gave up 4 bases; unmatched junction bases: 3. The CDR3 is CASSTGGAYEQYF. The CDR3 nucleotides are TGTGCCAGTAGTACAGGGGGCGCGTACGAGCAGTACTTC.

The genes are TRBV27 and TRBJ1-2; D gene unclear. The germline V gene encodes CDR1 MNHEY and CDR2 SMNVEV (reference sequence). There are 15 residues in the CDR3. V was shortened by 2 bases and J by 0 bases, with 10 bases between the two germline ends. The CDR3 spells CASSLISGSNYGYTF. The CDR3 region has the DNA TGTGCCAGCAGTTTAATTTCGGGGTCTAACTATGGCTACACCTTC.